This entry lists 15 T cell receptor beta chains sequenced from one sample in a study of T cells in Graves' hyperthyroidism and ophthalmopathy. Amplification of TCR beta CDR3 regions was performed using RNA transcripts as template. HTBI primers drove first-round RT-PCR of the TCR CDR3. TCRdb processed the multiplex PCR reads anew with MiXCR; each CDR3 protein has one entry. The table has roughly 840,000 distinct CDR3 sequences, around 38% seen once; the top ten hold 7.5% to 9.5%. The sequenced material came from blood. The receptors derive from a man aged 18 to 29 with Graves' hyperthyroidism.

This clonotype appeared many times. The genes are TRBV7-6 and TRBJ2-7, with 8 bases lining up with TRBD2. Looked up from germline, CDR1 is SGHVS and CDR2 is FNYEAQ. The CDR3 is 16 amino acids. Trimming took 6 bases from V and 3 from J; bases not matched to a gene: 13. CDR3 DNA sequence: TGTGCCAGCAGTCCATCTTTAGCGGGAAGGAACTACGAGCAGTACTTC. Translating gives CASSPSLAGRNYEQYF.

On this clonotype itself: The conserved phenylalanine or tryptophan is not found at the CDR3 terminus, so this likely reflects a read error. No DNA is shown, since the ends of the CDR3 on it are uncertain; the CDR3 is the one TCRdb lists. J is TRBJ1-3 and V is TRBV2. With termini counted, the CDR3 has 9 amino acids. Germline-derived CDR1 and CDR2 are SNHLY and FYNNEI. The CDR3 sequence is CASTTSSNT.

The chain is built from TRBV19 and TRBJ1-5; tentative D call: TRBD1 (6 bases). Deletions cut 4 bases from V and 2 bases from J, with 12 bases between. This CDR3 is built from 15 residues. The germline V gene has CDR1 LNHDA and CDR2 SQIVND (reference sequence). The CDR3 DNA reads TGTGCCAGTAGTACAGGGGACGACGGCAATCAGCCCCAGCATTTT. Translated: CASSTGDDGNQPQHF.

This clonotype came up a few times. The junction does not match germline at one end; this may be a read error. V is TRBV9 and J is TRBJ2-7; TRBD1 agrees at 7 bases. Germline CDR1 SGDLS, CDR2 YYNGEE. The CDR3 consists of 15 residues. Here the CDR3 reads CASSPPAQGVHEQYF. Here the CDR3 DNA reads TGCGCCAGCAGCCCCCCCGCGCAGGGGGTCCACGAGCAGTACTTC.

This chain links TRBV12-3 or TRBV12-4 with TRBJ2-3; D perhaps matches TRBD2 (6 bases). The CDR3 extends over 12 amino acids. Trimming took 7 bases from V and 10 from J, leaving 15 bases between them. The CDR3 reads CASTLRSGAQYF. In DNA, the CDR3 is TGTGCCAGCACCCTGAGATCGGGGGCGCAGTATTTT.

This clonotype was seen many times. The chain has TRBV10-2 and TRBJ1-4; D remains ambiguous. This CDR3 comprises 12 residues. Germline CDR1 WSHSY, CDR2 SAAADI. Trimming removed 3 bases at V and 3 bases at J, with 2 bases between. The CDR3 DNA reads as TGCGCCAGCAGTGAAGCTAATGAAAAACTGTTTTTT. This sequence encodes CASSEANEKLFF.

With regard to this clonotype: This sequence may be a read error, since a much larger clone differs from it by one base. The chain couples TRBV5-2 to TRBJ1-2. TRBV5-2 is reported as a pseudogene. There are 9 residues in the CDR3. The CDR3 loop is CASDYGYTF. CDR3 nucleotides: TGTGCCAGCGACTATGGCTACACCTTC.

The chain combines TRBV6-1 with TRBJ2-7; 11 bases are shared with TRBD2. V shed 2 bases and J 0 bases; nucleotides not matched to a gene: 12. Germline CDR1 and CDR2: MNHNS and SASEGT. The CDR3 is 19 amino acids. Here the CDR3 reads CASSEHSSGRTYVSYEQYF. The DNA of the CDR3 is TGTGCCAGCAGTGAACACTCTAGCGGGAGGACCTATGTCTCCTACGAGCAGTACTTC.

Comments on this clonotype: The junction shows a germline mismatch at one end, possibly a read error. The chain recombines TRBV7-9 with TRBJ2-5; 10 nucleotides align to TRBD2. The CDR3 length is 14 residues. Per germline, CDR1 SEHNR and CDR2 FQNEAQ (reference sequence). As DNA, the CDR3 is TGCGCCAGCGGAGTTAGCGGGGGGCCAGAGACCCAGTACTTC. This sequence encodes CASGVSGGPETQYF.

This clonotype was seen repeatedly, ten times or more. The chain employs TRBV25-1 and TRBJ1-4; D not certain. V was shortened by 5 bases and J by 7 bases, with 17 bases between the two germline ends. The germline V gene encodes CDR1 MGHDK and CDR2 SYGVNS. The CDR3 loop spans 15 amino acids. CDR3 coding DNA: TGTGCCAGCAGTCCGGTTGGGGAGGGAGGTGAAAAACTGTTTTTT. As protein: CASSPVGEGGEKLFF. The variable domain in full, completed from reference TRBV25-1 and TRBJ1-4, reads EADIYQTPRYLVIGTGKKITLECSQTMGHDKMYWYQQDPGMELHLIHYSYGVNSTEKGDLSSESTVSRIRTEHFPLTLESARPSHTSQYLCASSPVGEGGEKLFFGSGTQLSVL.

The V call is TRBV12-3 or TRBV12-4, the J call TRBJ1-1; TRBD1 aligns across 7 bases. V trimming: 3 bases; J trimming: 11 bases; junction bases outside the gene matches: 6. The CDR3 spans 12 residues. The CDR3 sequence: CASSFPGTDAFF. The CDR3 nucleotides read TGTGCCAGCAGTTTTCCCGGGACAGACGCTTTCTTT.

This clonotype is a singleton in its sample. The V gene is TRBV2, the J gene TRBJ1-2; possible D gene TRBD1, 5 bases. CDR1 and CDR2 (germline): SNHLY, FYNNEI. The CDR3 covers 13 residues. Trimming removed 8 bases from V and 5 bases from J, with 15 bases in between. The CDR3 bases are TGTGCCAGCGGGGGGGGTCTCTTTTATGGCTACACCTTC. Encoded protein: CASGGGLFYGYTF.

The sample holds a few counts of this clonotype. The J gene is TRBJ2-7, the V gene TRBV7-2; TRBD2 might be the D (5 bases). Germline-derived CDR1 and CDR2 are SGHTA and FQGNSA. The CDR3 is 14 amino acids. V lost 0 bases to trimming and J lost 3 bases, with 9 bases between them. Here the CDR3 reads CASSLASGLYEQYF. CDR3 DNA sequence: TGTGCCAGCAGCTTAGCCTCTGGACTCTACGAGCAGTACTTC. The whole variable domain, remainder taken from reference TRBV7-2 and TRBJ2-7, is GAGVSQSPSNKVTEKGKDVELRCDPISGHTALYWYRQSLGQGLEFLIYFQGNSAPDKSGLPSDRFSAERTGGSVSTLTIQRTQQEDSAVYLCASSLASGLYEQYFGPGTRLTVT.

The V and J genes are TRBV6-1 and TRBJ2-6, with a weak D call TRBD2 (6 bases). V dropped 8 bases and J dropped 0 bases, with 14 bases sitting between them. The germline V gene encodes CDR1 MNHNS and CDR2 SASEGT. There are 16 residues in the CDR3. CDR3 sequence: CASSPDGSSGANVLTF. The CDR3 DNA follows: TGTGCCAGCTCACCGGACGGGAGCTCTGGGGCCAACGTCCTGACTTTC.

The sample holds one count of this clonotype. The chain links TRBV25-1 to TRBJ2-2; 7 bases fit TRBD1. CDR3 length: 15 amino acids. Germline CDR1 and CDR2: MGHDK and SYGVNS. V gave up 6 bases and J gave up 3 bases; unmatched junction bases: 7. DNA for the CDR3: TGTGCCAGCAGACAGGGGACCCTGGACACCGGGGAGCTGTTTTTT. Residues: CASRQGTLDTGELFF.